This T cell receptor beta chain is drawn from a study of blood T cell repertoires in COVID-19 (TCRdb year 2020). In the study overall: Samples covering the acute and convalescent phases of COVID-19 were provided by collaborators in the United States, Italy and Spain. The samples were drawn from the first 160 participants of the ongoing ImmuneRACE study and from 1,254 subjects provided by 6 global collaborators. HLA class I and class II types, where available, came from metadata supplied by the sample provider rather than from assay-based typing. The dataset comprised deeply sampled blood TCRbeta repertoires from subjects exposed to, actively infected with, or recovered from COVID-19. Nearly every sample came with metadata listing a de-identified subject ID, COVID-19 status, age in years and sex. The repertoires were released in a freely available public database meant as a resource for research on the immune response to SARS-CoV-2. The prospective study material was composed of cDNA or gDNA derived from T cells, B-cell-depleted T cells, or PBMCs. Broader findings and caveats from the paper: How much clinical and demographic metadata was included differed by source and by participant, and the metadata was provided uncurated.

In the prospective study, participants were roughly 18 to 95 years old, resided in about two dozen geographic areas of the United States, and were enrolled through a virtual design. In the prospective study, cohorts were assigned on the basis of participant-reported clinical history obtained from a screening survey and a study questionnaire. Recovered participants in ImmuneRACE Cohort 3 were defined as having two consecutive negative NP/OP PCR tests, clearance from a healthcare professional, or resolution of symptoms. In the prospective study, mobile phlebotomists collected whole blood, serum and a nasopharyngeal or oropharyngeal swab from each participant. Additional blood draws and questionnaires over an approximately 2-month period could optionally be provided by prospective study participants. Before DNA extraction, prospective study blood samples were shipped either frozen or at room temperature.

A word on this clone: The antigen it binds to is not known. No per-base quality is available; no much larger clone lies one base away.

TCRbeta CDR3 regions were amplified from genomic DNA using the immunoSEQ Assay, a bias-controlled multiplex PCR. The original methods were these. The number of nucleated cells in each sample was estimated from the amplification of reference gene primers within the assay. Sequence reads were collapsed and filtered to measure the absolute abundance of every unique TCRbeta CDR3 rearrangement. For each sample, productive Simpson clonality was calculated by taking the square root of Simpson's diversity index across productive rearrangements. TCRdb retrieved this table from immuneACCESS and kept in-frame rearrangements only. Not all clones are present; in checked studies, unresolved V genes account for under half, and no reason is known for the remainder. V and J calls and clone size are as listed in that table; D and trimming were resolved from the DNA. Within this sample are about 310,000 clones, with roughly 87% of them counted one time only. The ten top clones hold more than 8.5% of the sample.

The germline V gene (reference sequence) provides CDR1 LGHDT and CDR2 YNNKEL. V is clipped by 0 bases and J by 0 bases, and the sequence between their germline boundaries is 5 bases long. The CDR3, cysteine through phenylalanine, is 14 amino acids long. The kept DNA is CDR3 alone, 42 bases in frame from the first base. The sequence links TRBV3-1 (or the pseudogene TRBV3-2) to TRBJ1-2; the D gene cannot be resolved reliably. Material: PBMCs or T cells enriched from blood (not recorded which). This receptor was identified in a woman younger than 35 who had recovered from COVID-19. The CDR3 reads CASSQDLSNYGYTF. The nucleotide sequence reads as follows: TGTGCCAGCAGCCAAGATTTATCTAACTATGGCTACACCTTC.